This record covers a single T cell receptor (beta chain). Its antigen is as yet unknown. One junction end disagrees with the germline gene, perhaps due to a read error. CDR1 SGHRS and CDR2 YFSETQ come from the germline V gene. The CDR3 runs to 14 residues. This entry is derived from a study of blood T cells in healthy people across ages. Turning to the study itself: Through template switching, about one barcoded beta molecule was captured per two T cells, as measured in model experiments.

A second PCR of roughly 7 to 11 cycles used a sample-barcoded 5' primer and a J-beta primer mix. The template-switch adaptor, which had 12 random nucleotides, put a tag on each cDNA molecule. TCRdb recomputed calls from the 5' RACE reads with MiXCR, one row per CDR3 protein. The sample yields about 730,000 distinct CDR3 sequences, approximately 43% seen once. General study findings and limits: Long-lived donors exceeded aged donors in naive CD4+ cells and diversity. Strong correlation linked observed beta diversity and percent naive T cells.

The chain has TRBV5-1 and TRBJ2-5; 8 bases map to TRBD2. Sequencing was done on a sample of blood. The receptor was isolated from a woman aged 55-69 years in good health. The DNA of the CDR3 is TGCGCCAACAGCTCCGGGGGGGGTCAAGAGACCCAGTACTTC. Translating gives CANSSGGGQETQYF.